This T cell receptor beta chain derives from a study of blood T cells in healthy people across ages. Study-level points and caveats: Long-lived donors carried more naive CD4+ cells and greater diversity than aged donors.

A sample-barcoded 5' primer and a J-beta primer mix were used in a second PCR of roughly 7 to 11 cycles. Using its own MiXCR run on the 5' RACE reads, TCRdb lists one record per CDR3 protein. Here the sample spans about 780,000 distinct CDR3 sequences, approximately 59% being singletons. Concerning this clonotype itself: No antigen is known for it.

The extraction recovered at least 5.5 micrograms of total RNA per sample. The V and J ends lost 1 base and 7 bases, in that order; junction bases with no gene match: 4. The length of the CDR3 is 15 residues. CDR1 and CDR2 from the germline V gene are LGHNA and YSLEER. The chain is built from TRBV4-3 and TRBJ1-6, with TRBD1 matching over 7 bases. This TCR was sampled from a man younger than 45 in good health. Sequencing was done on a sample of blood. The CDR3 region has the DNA TGCGCCAGCAGCCAAGTAACAGGGGCGAATTCACCCCTCCACTTT. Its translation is CASSQVTGANSPLHF.